This TCR beta chain was profiled in a study of T cell repertoires in cytomegalovirus infection. Using its own MiXCR run on the reads, TCRdb lists one record per CDR3 protein. The sample has hundreds of thousands of distinct CDR3 sequences, roughly 16% seen once. CDR1 MDHEN and CDR2 SYDVKM come from the germline V gene. Trimming cost V 4 bases and J 7 bases, with 13 bases left between them. This CDR3 region has 14 residues. The chain employs TRBV28 and TRBJ2-2, with a weak D call TRBD2 (6 bases). Sequencing was carried out using PBMCs. This sequence originates from a human donor in good health (CMV status not recorded). Some clones in this sample may be carry-over from other donors' samples. In DNA form, the CDR3 reads TGTGCCAGCAGTTCTAGCGCGGAAATCGGGGAGCTGTTTTTT. This translates into CASSSSAEIGELFF.